Presented here are 11 T cell receptor beta chains from one specimen sequenced in a study of vaccination effects on CD4 cells after COVID-19 (dated by TCRdb to between 2021 and 2024). The ViraFEST assay stimulated PBMC with viral peptide pools and then used TCR sequencing to identify antigen-specific CD4+ T cell clonotypes by expansion. After roughly 11 days of culture, CD4+ T cells were isolated with the EasySep CD4+ T cell isolation kit. None of the healthy vaccine recipients had a prior SARS-CoV-2 infection, which was confirmed by nucleocapsid antibody tests that came back negative both before and after vaccination. Antigens of these TCRs are unknown. The library was produced with the immunoSEQ multiplex PCR assay. TCRdb carries this immuneACCESS record with in-frame sequences only. Its versions omit some clonotypes, under half of them owing to an unresolved V gene in the studies checked, with the rest unexplained. The sample yields 40,000 to 45,000 clones; roughly 72% were counted once. Together, the top ten hold 10% to 13% of the sample.

Material: CD4+ T cells from PBMCs cultured with SARS-CoV-2 spike peptides, obtained before COVID-19 vaccination. What this sample's cell subset or site label stands for: SARS-CoV-2 spike overlapping peptide pool stimulation. These receptors were collected from a human donor who received a COVID-19 vaccine.

This chain links TRBV7-2 with TRBJ2-5; 11 bases agree with TRBD2. The germline CDR1 and CDR2 sequences are SGHTA and FQGNSA. V lost 3 bases to trimming and J lost 3 bases; unmatched junction nucleotides: 0. The CDR3 length is 14 residues. For the CDR3, the DNA is TGTGCCAGCAGCTTTAGCGGGGGGGAAGAGACCCAGTACTTC. Its translation is CASSFSGGEETQYF. Combining the CDR3 with reference TRBV7-2 and TRBJ2-5 gives the whole variable domain GAGVSQSPSNKVTEKGKDVELRCDPISGHTALYWYRQSLGQGLEFLIYFQGNSAPDKSGLPSDRFSAERTGGSVSTLTIQRTQQEDSAVYLCASSFSGGEETQYFGPGTRLLVL.

The chain carries TRBV5-4 and TRBJ1-1, with D tentatively TRBD1 (5 bases). The CDR3 loop spans 11 amino acids. Trimming took 2 bases from V and 8 from J, leaving 7 bases between them. The germline V gene encodes CDR1 SGHNT and CDR2 YYREEE (reference sequence). DNA of the CDR3: TGTGCCAGCAGCTTCTGGGGGGAAGCTTTCTTT. Residues: CASSFWGEAFF. Full variable domain (missing parts from reference TRBV5-4 and TRBJ1-1): ETGVTQSPTHLIKTRGQQVTLRCSSQSGHNTVSWYQQALGQGPQFIFQYYREEENGRGNFPPRFSGLQFPNYSSELNVNALELDDSALYLCASSFWGEAFFGQGTRLTVV.

Only a few counts were recorded for this clone. The DNA of the CDR3 is TGTGCCAGTAGTACCTCGGGCGGGTTCACTGGAAACACCATATATTTT. Amino acid sequence: CASSTSGGFTGNTIYF. The V call is TRBV19, the J call TRBJ1-3; D gene ambiguous. Germline assignment: CDR1 LNHDA and CDR2 SQIVND (reference sequence). This CDR3 is 16 amino acids long. The V end lost 4 bases, the J end lost 2 bases, and 15 bases lay between the germline ends.

This clone was counted between two and nine times. The J gene is TRBJ2-3, the V gene TRBV10-1; 12 positions match TRBD2. The CDR3 contains 15 residues. The V gene end was trimmed by 0 bases and the J gene end by 6 bases; junction bases not matched to a gene: 1. From germline, CDR1 is WNHNN and CDR2 SYGVQD (reference sequence). The CDR3 DNA is TGCGCCAGCAGTGAGTCGGGGACTAGCGGGGATACGCAGTATTTT. Protein sequence: CASSESGTSGDTQYF.

This chain joins TRBV30 and TRBJ2-5, with D perhaps matching TRBD2 (6 bases). Trimming took 4 bases from V and 4 from J, leaving 13 bases between them. The CDR3 has 13 residues. Germline V lookup: CDR1 GTSNPN, CDR2 SVGIG (reference sequence). CDR3 sequence: CAWNSPGVETQYF. Written as DNA, the CDR3 is TGTGCCTGGAACTCCCCGGGGGTAGAGACCCAGTACTTC.

This chain uses TRBV4-3 with TRBJ1-2; TRBD1 is a possible D gene (5 bases). Germline loops: CDR1 LGHNA, CDR2 YSLEER. V dropped 2 bases and J dropped 8 bases, with 24 bases sitting between them. This CDR3 contains 17 residues. The CDR3 sequence: CASSQSLPGPPAGGYTF. CDR3 nucleotides: TGCGCCAGCAGCCAATCATTACCGGGACCCCCAGCAGGGGGCTACACCTTC.

The chain has TRBV6-6 and TRBJ1-5; tentatively, D is TRBD1 (5 bases). Germline CDR1 is MNHNY and CDR2 is SVGAGI (reference sequence). Trimming took off 2 bases at V and 5 bases at J, with 16 bases between the two ends. CDR3 size: 16 residues. The DNA for the CDR3 is TGTGCCAGCAGTTACGGGGCAGGAATATTAGATCAGCCCCAGCATTTT. Amino acids: CASSYGAGILDQPQHF.

The gene calls are TRBV3-1 (or the pseudogene TRBV3-2) and TRBJ2-7; D is perhaps TRBD1 (6 bases). Germline values: CDR1 LGHDT, CDR2 YNNKEL (reference sequence). The CDR3 extends over 13 amino acids. V lost 3 bases, J lost 2 bases, and 8 bases lay in between. This chain's CDR3 is CASSQGHTYEQYV. For the CDR3, the DNA is TGTGCCAGCAGCCAGGGACATACCTACGAGCAGTACGTC.

The chain is built from TRBV24-1 and TRBJ2-2, with 7 bases matching TRBD2. The CDR3 extends over 16 amino acids. Germline-derived CDR1 and CDR2 are KGHDR and SFDVKD. The J segment lost 3 bases and the V segment lost 9 bases, leaving 12 bases of the junction unmatched. The CDR3 here is CATSNPQGGDTGELFF. CDR3 in DNA: TGTGCCACCTCGAACCCGCAGGGAGGGGACACCGGGGAGCTGTTTTTT.

This chain links TRBV2 with TRBJ1-1, with no clear D. V was trimmed by 6 bases and J by 0 bases, leaving 8 bases between them. Germline loops: CDR1 SNHLY, CDR2 FYNNEI. The CDR3 consists of 13 residues. CDR3 amino acids: CASRATVNTEAFF. As DNA, the CDR3 is TGTGCCAGCAGGGCCACAGTGAACACTGAAGCTTTCTTT.

This chain links TRBV2 with TRBJ1-3; no firm D call. Trimming took 8 bases from V and 4 from J, leaving 18 bases between them. The CDR3 contains 15 residues. Germline V CDR1 and CDR2: SNHLY, FYNNEI. The CDR3 is CASSLMRGKGNTIYF. CDR3 DNA sequence: TGTGCCAGCTCATTAATGCGGGGTAAAGGAAACACCATATATTTT.